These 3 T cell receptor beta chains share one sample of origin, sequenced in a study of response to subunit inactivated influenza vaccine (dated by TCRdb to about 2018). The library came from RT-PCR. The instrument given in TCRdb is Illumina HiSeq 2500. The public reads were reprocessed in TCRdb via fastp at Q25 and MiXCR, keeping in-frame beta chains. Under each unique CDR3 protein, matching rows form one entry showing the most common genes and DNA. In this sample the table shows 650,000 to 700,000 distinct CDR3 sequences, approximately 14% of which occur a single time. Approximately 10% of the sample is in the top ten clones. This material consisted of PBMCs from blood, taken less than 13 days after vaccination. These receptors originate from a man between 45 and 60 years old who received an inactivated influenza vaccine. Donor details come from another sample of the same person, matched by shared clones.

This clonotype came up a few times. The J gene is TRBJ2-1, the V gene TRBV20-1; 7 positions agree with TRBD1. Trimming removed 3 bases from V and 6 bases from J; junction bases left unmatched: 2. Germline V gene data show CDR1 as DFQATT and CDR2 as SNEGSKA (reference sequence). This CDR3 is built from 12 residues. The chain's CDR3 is CSARTGINEQFF. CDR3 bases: TGCAGTGCTAGGACAGGGATCAATGAGCAGTTCTTC.

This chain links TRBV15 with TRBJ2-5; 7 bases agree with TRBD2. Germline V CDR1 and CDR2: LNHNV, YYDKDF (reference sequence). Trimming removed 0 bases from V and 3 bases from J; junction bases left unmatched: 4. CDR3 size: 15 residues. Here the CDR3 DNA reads TGTGCCACCAGCAGAGATGTCCTAGCGGAAGAGACCCAGTACTTC. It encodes CATSRDVLAEETQYF. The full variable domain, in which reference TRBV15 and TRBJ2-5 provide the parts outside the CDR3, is DAMVIQNPRYQVTQFGKPVTLSCSQTLNHNVMYWYQQKSSQAPKLLFHYYDKDFNNEADTPDNFQSRRPNTSFCFLDIRSPGLGDTAMYLCATSRDVLAEETQYFGPGTRLLVL.

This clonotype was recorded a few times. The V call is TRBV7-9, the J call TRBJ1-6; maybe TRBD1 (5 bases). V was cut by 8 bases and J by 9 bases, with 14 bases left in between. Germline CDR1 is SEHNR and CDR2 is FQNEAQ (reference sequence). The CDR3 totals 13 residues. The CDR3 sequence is CASRQSSTSPLHF. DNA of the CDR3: TGTGCCAGCCGACAGTCTAGCACTTCACCCCTCCACTTT.